This T cell receptor beta chain is drawn from a study of blood T cell repertoires in COVID-19. About the study: Material from acute and convalescent COVID-19 was sourced from the United States, Italy and Spain. The analysed material was cDNA or gDNA that came from T cells, B-cell-depleted T cells, or PBMCs.

The CDR3 extends over 16 amino acids. Germline trimming cut 3 bases from V and 4 bases from J; bases unmatched to any gene: 6. The germline CDR1 and CDR2 sequences are SEHNR and FQNEAQ (reference sequence). Methods used by the authors: Reference gene primer amplification in the assay estimated nucleated cell counts. Method: immunoSEQ multiplex PCR; TCRdb's copy keeps in-frame clones and lacks some. The V and J calls and clone size were taken over from that table, and D and trimming were inferred from the DNA. The sample records a few hundred thousand clones, around 90% being singletons. Sequenced input: peripheral blood. The chain is built from TRBV7-9 and TRBJ2-1, with 10 bases identical to TRBD2. The sequence was obtained from a man in his 60s with acute or convalescent COVID-19. CDR3 coding DNA: TGTGCCAGCAGCTTGATTACTAGCGGGGTTTACAATGAGCAGTTCTTC. Amino acid sequence: CASSLITSGVYNEQFF.